A single T cell receptor beta chain is shown here with its context. Antigen: not known. Naive CD4+ cells were sorted as CD4+CD8-CD45RO-CD45RA+; naive CD8+ as CD8+CD4-CD45RA+CD27bright. This specimen belongs to a study of healthy donors' naive CD4 and CD8 T cells. Overall study context: A new alpha primer set targeted every functional IMGT alpha variant.

Study conclusions and caveats: Bulk sequencing left alpha and beta chains unpaired. CDR3 charge plus V and J genes appeared to account for approximately 13% of CD4/CD8 variance.

This CDR3 is 14 amino acids long. V shed 7 bases, J shed 4 bases, and the junction held 8 bases outside the gene matches. From germline, CDR1 is MNHEY and CDR2 SVGEGT. A linear amplification protocol produced the TCR libraries from roughly 550 ng of total RNA. TCRdb redid the calling of the reads with MiXCR, one entry per CDR3 protein. There are approximately 180,000 distinct CDR3 sequences in the sample; 65% to 75% occur only once, and roughly 2.3% lies in the top ten. The sequencing input was naive CD4+ and CD8+ T cells sorted from blood, pooled from several donors. The receptor was isolated from a pool of human donors in good health; the sample pools cells from several healthy donors. The chain is built from TRBV6-2 or TRBV6-3 and TRBJ2-7, with 9 bases matching TRBD2. DNA for the CDR3: TGTGCCAGCATCTCAGGCGGGAGGGATTACGAGCAGTACTTC. Amino acids: CASISGGRDYEQYF.